The present T cell receptor beta chain was sequenced within a study of blood T cell repertoires in COVID-19. Participants were aged roughly 18 to 89 years from about two dozen US areas. Original analysis: Estimation of nucleated cell counts relied on the amplification of reference gene primers. Repertoires were generated with immunoSEQ multiplex PCR, while TCRdb's copy carries only in-frame clones and drops some. V, J and clone size are taken as reported in that table, and D and trimming were inferred from the DNA itself. The repertoire includes over 150,000 clones, roughly 82% of them detected once, and about an eighth sits in the top ten. This CDR3 is 15 amino acids long. Unmatched junction bases numbered 15, after V lost 7 bases and J lost 9 bases. Germline V lookup: CDR1 MDHEN, CDR2 SYDVKM.

The sequence was obtained from a middle-aged man who had recovered from COVID-19. The rearrangement links TRBV28 to TRBJ1-5, with 7 bases aligning to TRBD1. The material sequenced was PBMCs or T cells enriched from blood (not recorded which). Here the CDR3 reads CASKGTGAGVSPQHF. The CDR3 DNA reads as TGTGCCAGCAAAGGTACAGGGGCCGGGGTTTCGCCCCAGCATTTT.